This T cell receptor beta chain was captured by sequencing in a study of CD8+ T cells in alopecia areata. Across the study: It was oral tofacitinib, at 5 to 10 mg twice daily, that treated patients received. Overall study results and limits: Against the mouse data, patients shared TCRs less clearly, possibly for HLA reasons. Under tofacitinib, fewer expanded CD8+ clones appeared among the top 100 scalp clones.

The treatment: oral pan-JAK inhibitor, 5-10 mg twice daily. Peripheral blood and lesional scalp punch biopsies were taken from alopecia areata patients. Extraction of RNA preceded its reverse transcription into cDNA, which served as the sequencing template. Assay used: immunoSEQ multiplex PCR; TCRdb lists only in-frame clones, some missing. Here the sample spans more than 200,000 clones, more than 60% being singletons. The V gene lost 1 base and the J gene lost 8 bases, with 10 bases spanning the gap. The germline gives CDR1 SGHNT, CDR2 YYREEE (reference sequence). This CDR3 comprises 13 residues. Turning to this clone: Its antigen is as yet unknown.

The sequence derives from a human donor with alopecia areata. This specimen was CD4+ T cells sorted from blood, taken between weeks 43 and 45, from a patient treated with tofacitinib. V gene TRBV5-4 combines with J gene TRBJ2-1; tentative D call: TRBD2 (5 bases). CDR3 coding DNA: TGTGCCAGCAGCTTGTGGGAGCTCCATGAGCAGTTCTTC. Protein sequence: CASSLWELHEQFF.